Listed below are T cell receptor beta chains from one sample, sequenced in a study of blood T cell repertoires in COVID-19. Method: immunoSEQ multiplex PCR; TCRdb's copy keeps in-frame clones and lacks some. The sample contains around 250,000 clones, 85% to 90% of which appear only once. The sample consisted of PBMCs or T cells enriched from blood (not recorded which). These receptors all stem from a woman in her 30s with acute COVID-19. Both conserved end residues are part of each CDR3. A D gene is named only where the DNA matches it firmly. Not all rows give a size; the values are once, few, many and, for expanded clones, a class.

CDR3 DNA: TGTGCCATCTCCCCCCGGGGACTAGCGGGAACCTACGAGCAGTACTTC; CDR3 protein: CAISPRGLAGTYEQYF; clone size: -; D gene: TRBD2; J gene: TRBJ2-7; V gene: TRBV10-3
CDR3 DNA: TGTGCCAGTAGTTGGCAGGGTTGGGAAAAACTGTTTTTT; CDR3 protein: CASSWQGWEKLFF; clone size: few; D gene: -; J gene: TRBJ1-4; V gene: TRBV19
CDR3 DNA: TGCGCCAGCAGTAAAATCCCGGGACTAGCGGGGATATACAATGAGCAGTTCTTC; CDR3 protein: CASSKIPGLAGIYNEQFF; clone size: few; D gene: TRBD2; J gene: TRBJ2-1; V gene: TRBV4-1
CDR3 DNA: TGTGCCACCAGCTACCTCGGACAGGGTAGTCCCCAGGAGGAAAAACTGTTTTTT; CDR3 protein: CATSYLGQGSPQEEKLFF; clone size: -; D gene: TRBD1; J gene: TRBJ1-4; V gene: TRBV15
CDR3 DNA: TGTGCCAGCAGCCAATCTGGGGCTGACTATGGCTACACCTTC; CDR3 protein: CASSQSGADYGYTF; clone size: -; D gene: -; J gene: TRBJ1-2; V gene: TRBV3-1/TRBV3-2
CDR3 DNA: TGTGCCAGCAGCCAATCGGCATTCGGCAATCAGCCCCAGCATTTT; CDR3 protein: CASSQSAFGNQPQHF; clone size: -; D gene: -; J gene: TRBJ1-5; V gene: TRBV16
CDR3 DNA: TGTGCCAGCAGCAAAGCGGGACTAGGTCACACCGGGGAGCTGTTTTTT; CDR3 protein: CASSKAGLGHTGELFF; clone size: -; D gene: -; J gene: TRBJ2-2; V gene: TRBV21-1
CDR3 DNA: TGCGCCAGCTATCCGCGGACCGGGGAGCTGTTTTTT; CDR3 protein: CASYPRTGELFF; clone size: -; D gene: -; J gene: TRBJ2-2; V gene: TRBV10-2
CDR3 DNA: TGTGCCAGTCGACAGGGTAACACTGAAGCTTTCTTT; CDR3 protein: CASRQGNTEAFF; clone size: -; D gene: TRBD1; J gene: TRBJ1-1; V gene: TRBV12-3/TRBV12-4
CDR3 DNA: TGCAGCGTGCCCAGCCCACTAGCGGGCCTTAGCACAGATACGCAGTATTTT; CDR3 protein: CSVPSPLAGLSTDTQYF; clone size: once; D gene: TRBD2; J gene: TRBJ2-3; V gene: TRBV29-1
CDR3 DNA: TGTGCCACCAGTGATTTGTCCGTTGGCTACACCTTC; CDR3 protein: CATSDLSVGYTF; clone size: -; D gene: -; J gene: TRBJ1-2; V gene: TRBV24-1
CDR3 DNA: TGTGCCAGCACCAGGGACATCTACGAGCAGTACTTC; CDR3 protein: CASTRDIYEQYF; clone size: -; D gene: -; J gene: TRBJ2-7; V gene: TRBV12-3/TRBV12-4
CDR3 DNA: TGTGCCAGCAGCTTAATCGGGGGAGATACGCAGTATTTT; CDR3 protein: CASSLIGGDTQYF; clone size: -; D gene: -; J gene: TRBJ2-3; V gene: TRBV7-2
CDR3 DNA: TGTGCCAGCAGTGAAGCGTATTACAATGAGCAGTTCTTC; CDR3 protein: CASSEAYYNEQFF; clone size: -; D gene: -; J gene: TRBJ2-1; V gene: TRBV6-1
CDR3 DNA: TGTGCCAGCAGCTTGGTGACTAGCGGAAACAATGAGCAGTTCTTC; CDR3 protein: CASSLVTSGNNEQFF; clone size: -; D gene: TRBD2; J gene: TRBJ2-1; V gene: TRBV5-8
CDR3 DNA: TGCGCCAGCAGCTTGGCCTCCGATCAGCCCCAGCATTTT; CDR3 protein: CASSLASDQPQHF; clone size: -; D gene: -; J gene: TRBJ1-5; V gene: TRBV5-1
CDR3 DNA: TGTGCCAGCAGTTTTAGCGGGGCCGCCTACGAGCAGTACTTC; CDR3 protein: CASSFSGAAYEQYF; clone size: -; D gene: TRBD2; J gene: TRBJ2-7; V gene: TRBV7-2
CDR3 DNA: TGTGCCAGCAGTACGGGAATAGCGGGAGGTCCCTACGAGCAGTACTTC; CDR3 protein: CASSTGIAGGPYEQYF; clone size: -; D gene: TRBD2; J gene: TRBJ2-7; V gene: TRBV6-6
CDR3 DNA: TGCGCCAGCAGCCAATCCCAACAGGGGGCGGGTGAGCAGTACTTC; CDR3 protein: CASSQSQQGAGEQYF; clone size: -; D gene: TRBD1; J gene: TRBJ2-7; V gene: TRBV4-3
CDR3 DNA: TGTGCCAGCAGCTTGGGACGGGAGGGCACAGATACGCAGTATTTT; CDR3 protein: CASSLGREGTDTQYF; clone size: -; D gene: TRBD2; J gene: TRBJ2-3; V gene: TRBV5-4
CDR3 DNA: TGTGCCAGTGCATTCTCGGGACTCTATGAGCAGTTCTTC; CDR3 protein: CASAFSGLYEQFF; clone size: -; D gene: -; J gene: TRBJ2-1; V gene: TRBV27
CDR3 DNA: TGTGCCAGCAGCACTAAGGACAGGGCGGTAGACATTCAGTACTTC; CDR3 protein: CASSTKDRAVDIQYF; clone size: -; D gene: TRBD1; J gene: TRBJ2-4; V gene: TRBV5-4
CDR3 DNA: TGTGCCAGCAGCCTCGGACTAAACAATGAGCAGTTCTTC; CDR3 protein: CASSLGLNNEQFF; clone size: few; D gene: -; J gene: TRBJ2-1; V gene: TRBV12-3/TRBV12-4
CDR3 DNA: TGTGCCAGCACGGAGAATTCACCCCTCCACTTT; CDR3 protein: CASTENSPLHF; clone size: -; D gene: -; J gene: TRBJ1-6; V gene: TRBV28
CDR3 DNA: TGTGCCAGCAGCTTAGATACAGGGAAATACGATGGCTACACCTTC; CDR3 protein: CASSLDTGKYDGYTF; clone size: -; D gene: -; J gene: TRBJ1-2; V gene: TRBV7-3
CDR3 DNA: TGTGCCAGCAGCCATTTGGGACAGGGCCCAAGCGAGCAGTACTTC; CDR3 protein: CASSHLGQGPSEQYF; clone size: -; D gene: TRBD1; J gene: TRBJ2-7; V gene: TRBV14
CDR3 DNA: TGTGCCAGCAGCTACTCCGGGACAGGATATTACAATGAGCAGTTCTTC; CDR3 protein: CASSYSGTGYYNEQFF; clone size: -; D gene: TRBD1; J gene: TRBJ2-1; V gene: TRBV5-4
CDR3 DNA: TGTGCCGGAAAAGTAGCGGGAGGCGACGAGCAGTACTTC; CDR3 protein: CAGKVAGGDEQYF; clone size: -; D gene: TRBD2; J gene: TRBJ2-7; V gene: TRBV3-1/TRBV3-2
CDR3 DNA: TGTGCCAGCAGCGTAGCGGGGGAATTGGATACGCAGTATTTT; CDR3 protein: CASSVAGELDTQYF; clone size: -; D gene: -; J gene: TRBJ2-3; V gene: TRBV9
CDR3 DNA: TGTGCCAGCAGGCCGGGGTTTCGGAGAGCAACTAATGAAAAACTGTTTTTT; CDR3 protein: CASRPGFRRATNEKLFF; clone size: -; D gene: -; J gene: TRBJ1-4; V gene: TRBV28
CDR3 DNA: TGTGCCAGCAGCCCCCGAGGGGCGGGAGCGGGTTACAATGAGCAGTTCTTC; CDR3 protein: CASSPRGAGAGYNEQFF; clone size: -; D gene: TRBD2; J gene: TRBJ2-1; V gene: TRBV5-4
CDR3 DNA: TGTGCCAGCAGCCAGACCTACGAGCAGTACTTC; CDR3 protein: CASSQTYEQYF; clone size: -; D gene: -; J gene: TRBJ2-7; V gene: TRBV28
CDR3 DNA: TGTGCCAGCAGCCCTTATCGGGCAGGGTCACCGTACGAGCAGTACTTC; CDR3 protein: CASSPYRAGSPYEQYF; clone size: -; D gene: -; J gene: TRBJ2-7; V gene: TRBV5-6
CDR3 DNA: TGCGCCACAGAAAGACAGGTAAACTCCTACGAGCAGTACTTC; CDR3 protein: CATERQVNSYEQYF; clone size: once; D gene: -; J gene: TRBJ2-7; V gene: TRBV10-1
CDR3 DNA: TGTGCCAGCAGCTTCTTAGCTAGCGGGAAGGGCGATGAGCAGTTCTTC; CDR3 protein: CASSFLASGKGDEQFF; clone size: -; D gene: TRBD2; J gene: TRBJ2-1; V gene: TRBV7-2
CDR3 DNA: TGTGCCAGCAGCCCGTTAGGGGGCACCGGGGAGCTGTTTTTT; CDR3 protein: CASSPLGGTGELFF; clone size: once; D gene: -; J gene: TRBJ2-2; V gene: TRBV3-1/TRBV3-2
CDR3 DNA: TGTGCCAGCAGTTTAATTCGGGGAGGGGGTAGCACAGATACGCAGTATTTT; CDR3 protein: CASSLIRGGGSTDTQYF; clone size: -; D gene: -; J gene: TRBJ2-3; V gene: TRBV27
CDR3 DNA: TGTGCCAGCAGCTTAGCGAGGGTGGTACAAGAGACCCAGTACTTC; CDR3 protein: CASSLARVVQETQYF; clone size: once; D gene: -; J gene: TRBJ2-5; V gene: TRBV7-2
CDR3 DNA: TGCGCCAGCAGCTTGACAGGTCTAGAGGCTGGAAACACCATATATTTT; CDR3 protein: CASSLTGLEAGNTIYF; clone size: -; D gene: -; J gene: TRBJ1-3; V gene: TRBV5-1
CDR3 DNA: TGCGCCAGCAGCTTTTTTCCTCGGACTAGCGCCACCTTTGAGCAGTTCTTC; CDR3 protein: CASSFFPRTSATFEQFF; clone size: -; D gene: TRBD2; J gene: TRBJ2-1; V gene: TRBV5-1
CDR3 DNA: TGTGCCAGCAGCCGGACAGAAGAGGGCTATGGCTACACCTTC; CDR3 protein: CASSRTEEGYGYTF; clone size: -; D gene: -; J gene: TRBJ1-2; V gene: TRBV7-2
CDR3 DNA: TGTGCCAGCAGCTTATTACAGGGGGCTAAGGGCAATCAGCCCCAGCATTTT; CDR3 protein: CASSLLQGAKGNQPQHF; clone size: -; D gene: TRBD1; J gene: TRBJ1-5; V gene: TRBV5-6
CDR3 DNA: TGCAGCGTTGACAGCCAGGGGTTGGCTGGCTACACCTTC; CDR3 protein: CSVDSQGLAGYTF; clone size: -; D gene: -; J gene: TRBJ1-2; V gene: TRBV29-1
CDR3 DNA: TGCGCCAGCAGGTTACAGGGGGCGCGGAGGTACACTGAAGCTTTCTTT; CDR3 protein: CASRLQGARRYTEAFF; clone size: -; D gene: TRBD1; J gene: TRBJ1-1; V gene: TRBV10-2
CDR3 DNA: TGCAGCGTTGAACTCGCGGGGGATTACAATGAGCAGTTCTTC; CDR3 protein: CSVELAGDYNEQFF; clone size: -; D gene: TRBD2; J gene: TRBJ2-1; V gene: TRBV29-1
CDR3 DNA: TGTGCCAGCAGCGCACGGGACAGTCTCTACGAGCAGTACTTC; CDR3 protein: CASSARDSLYEQYF; clone size: -; D gene: TRBD1; J gene: TRBJ2-7; V gene: TRBV7-9
CDR3 DNA: TGTGCCAGCAGTTTGTCCGGGTACCTTTCCTACGAGCAGTACTTC; CDR3 protein: CASSLSGYLSYEQYF; clone size: -; D gene: -; J gene: TRBJ2-7; V gene: TRBV28
CDR3 DNA: TGTGCCAGCAGTTTTGGTTTGGCGGACCCAGGGGACTACGAGCAGTACTTC; CDR3 protein: CASSFGLADPGDYEQYF; clone size: -; D gene: -; J gene: TRBJ2-7; V gene: TRBV28
CDR3 DNA: TGTGCCAGTAGTACGGGACAGGCGGACGAGCAGTACTTC; CDR3 protein: CASSTGQADEQYF; clone size: -; D gene: TRBD1; J gene: TRBJ2-7; V gene: TRBV19
CDR3 DNA: TGCGCCAGCAGCTTGGTTTCGACAGGTCTTGATACGCAGTATTTT; CDR3 protein: CASSLVSTGLDTQYF; clone size: -; D gene: -; J gene: TRBJ2-3; V gene: TRBV5-1
CDR3 DNA: TGTGCCAGTAGTAGGGGACTAGGCGGCTACGAGCAGTACTTC; CDR3 protein: CASSRGLGGYEQYF; clone size: -; D gene: TRBD2; J gene: TRBJ2-7; V gene: TRBV19
CDR3 DNA: TGTGCCAGCATTCAAGCGGGACAGGGGATAACCGGGGAGCTGTTTTTT; CDR3 protein: CASIQAGQGITGELFF; clone size: -; D gene: TRBD1; J gene: TRBJ2-2; V gene: TRBV7-2
CDR3 DNA: TGTGCCAGCAGCTTATGGCGGCTTAGCTCCTACAATGAGCAGTTCTTC; CDR3 protein: CASSLWRLSSYNEQFF; clone size: -; D gene: -; J gene: TRBJ2-1; V gene: TRBV11-2
CDR3 DNA: TGTGCCAGCAGTCCCGGGACAGGGGGCCTGTATAGCAATCAGCCCCAGCATTTT; CDR3 protein: CASSPGTGGLYSNQPQHF; clone size: -; D gene: TRBD1; J gene: TRBJ1-5; V gene: TRBV28
CDR3 DNA: TGTGCCACCAGTGATTTGCAAGGGGATCAGCCCCAGCATTTT; CDR3 protein: CATSDLQGDQPQHF; clone size: -; D gene: -; J gene: TRBJ1-5; V gene: TRBV24-1
CDR3 DNA: TGTGCCAGCAGCTTAGGGTCTGACATCAATCAGCCCCAGCATTTT; CDR3 protein: CASSLGSDINQPQHF; clone size: -; D gene: -; J gene: TRBJ1-5; V gene: TRBV7-2
CDR3 DNA: TGCAGTGCGAGACTTGACAATGAGCAGTTCTTC; CDR3 protein: CSARLDNEQFF; clone size: -; D gene: -; J gene: TRBJ2-1; V gene: TRBV20-1
CDR3 DNA: TGTGCCAGCAGCTTAGGTTTCAACAATGAGCAGTTCTTC; CDR3 protein: CASSLGFNNEQFF; clone size: -; D gene: -; J gene: TRBJ2-1; V gene: TRBV7-9
CDR3 DNA: TGTGCCAGCAGCAGAATAGCGGGAGGATTCGGGGATACGCAGTATTTT; CDR3 protein: CASSRIAGGFGDTQYF; clone size: -; D gene: TRBD2; J gene: TRBJ2-3; V gene: TRBV5-4